Following are 28 T cell receptor beta chains from one sample sequenced in a study of blood T cell repertoires in COVID-19. Sequencing was performed with immunoSEQ multiplex PCR; in TCRdb, only in-frame clones are kept and a portion is missing. The sample yields around 42,000 clones, around 90% seen once. Sequenced input: peripheral blood. All receptors derive from a man aged 50-59 years with active COVID-19.

The V and J genes are TRBV6-4 and TRBJ2-3; TRBD2 matches 9 bases. The germline V gene encodes CDR1 MRHNA and CDR2 SNTAGT. The trim removed 10 bases at V and 5 bases at J, leaving 10 bases unmatched. CDR3 size: 14 residues. The CDR3 sequence is CATGEAGGGDTQYF. In nucleotides, the CDR3 is TGTGCCACAGGAGAAGCGGGGGGTGGAGATACGCAGTATTTT.

The chain has TRBV4-1 and TRBJ1-4, with D tentatively TRBD1 (6 bases). CDR1 is MGHRA, CDR2 YSYEKL, per germline. The CDR3 totals 19 residues. The V gene lost 0 bases and the J gene lost 1 base, with 18 bases spanning the gap. CDR3 nucleotides: TGCGCCAGCAGCCAAGAAATATTACTCAGGACAGAAACTAATGAAAAACTGTTTTTT. Its translation is CASSQEILLRTETNEKLFF.

The chain joins TRBV10-3 to TRBJ1-2; the match to TRBD1 covers 8 bases. The CDR3 runs 15 residues. The germline V gene encodes CDR1 ENHRY and CDR2 SYGVKD. V lost 0 bases and J lost 7; bases outside the gene matches: 7. The CDR3 DNA follows: TGTGCCATCAGTGAGTCGGGGCAGGGGGCCTTTGGCTACACCTTC. Translating it yields CAISESGQGAFGYTF.

The CDR3 loop is CATRTGRNTDTQYF. The CDR3 DNA reads TGTGCCACACGGACAGGGAGGAACACAGATACGCAGTATTTT. J is TRBJ2-3 and V is TRBV10-3, with 8 bases lining up with TRBD1. Per the germline V gene, CDR1 is ENHRY and CDR2 is SYGVKD. The CDR3 covers 14 residues. V gave up 10 bases and J gave up 2 bases; unmatched junction bases: 8.

This clone was observed a single time. The rearrangement joins TRBV10-3 to TRBJ1-1, with 7 bases that match TRBD1. This CDR3 has 12 amino acids. Trimming removed 7 bases from V and 6 bases from J; junction bases left unmatched: 5. CDR1 and CDR2 (germline): ENHRY, SYGVKD. CDR3 nucleotide sequence: TGTGCCATCAAATCAACAGGGGCTGAAGCTTTCTTT. The encoded protein is CAIKSTGAEAFF.

J is TRBJ2-1 and V is TRBV3-1 (or the pseudogene TRBV3-2); 8 nucleotides match TRBD2. The CDR3 loop spans 15 amino acids. With V trimmed by 4 bases and J by 5 bases, 7 bases remained unmatched. Germline loops: CDR1 LGHDT, CDR2 YNNKEL (reference sequence). The CDR3 spells CASSLPGGEDNEQFF. CDR3 DNA sequence: TGTGCCAGCAGCCTTCCGGGGGGGGAGGACAATGAGCAGTTCTTC.

The chain carries TRBV28 and TRBJ2-2, with TRBD1 as a possible D gene (5 bases). This CDR3 region has 19 residues. Germline V gene lookup returns CDR1 MDHEN and CDR2 SYDVKM. V lost 4 bases and J 4 bases, leaving 25 bases between the germline ends. The CDR3 sequence: CASSSSPTLQGLFTGELFF. In DNA form, the CDR3 reads TGTGCCAGCAGTTCTTCCCCCACTCTGCAGGGATTGTTCACCGGGGAGCTGTTTTTT.

This chain joins TRBV21-1 and TRBJ2-7; the D call of TRBD2 is as the table states it, not checked on the DNA. TRBV21-1 is given as a pseudogene. CDR3 length: 20 residues. DNA for the CDR3: TGTGCCAGCAGCAAAGAAAGCGCGAACGGACTAGCGGGGGCCGCATACGAGCAGTACTTC. Its translation is CASSKESANGLAGAAYEQYF.

This chain connects TRBV6-6 to TRBJ1-1; D is perhaps TRBD1 (5 bases). The CDR3 totals 12 residues. V was cut by 5 bases and J by 7 bases, with 11 bases left in between. Germline CDR1 reads MNHNY; CDR2 reads SVGAGI (reference sequence). CDR3 protein: CASSQRQLEAFF. In nucleotides, the CDR3 is TGTGCCAGCAGTCAGCGACAGCTTGAAGCTTTCTTT.

This chain links TRBV3-1 (or the pseudogene TRBV3-2) with TRBJ1-2, with D possibly TRBD1 on 5 matching bases. Germline V gene sequence: CDR1 LGHDT, CDR2 YNNKEL (reference sequence). There are 14 residues in the CDR3. V was clipped by 2 bases and J by 4 bases, with 11 bases between them. The CDR3 coding sequence is TGTGCCAGCAGCCAATCGACAGCTACCTATGGCTACACCTTC. The encoded protein is CASSQSTATYGYTF.

The CDR3 DNA sequence: TGTGCCAGCAGCTTTAAACCGGGACAGGGGCTCTCCACCTTC. This encodes CASSFKPGQGLSTF. The chain joins TRBV11-2 to TRBJ1-2, with 10 bases that match TRBD1. The germline V gene has CDR1 SGHAT and CDR2 FQNNGV. CDR3 size: 14 residues. Trimming cost V 3 bases and J 13 bases; bases outside gene matches: 11.

In DNA, the CDR3 is TGTGCCAGCAGGACGGGGGGGACAGGGTCCCACGAGCAGTACTTC. Its translation: CASRTGGTGSHEQYF. The gene calls are TRBV28 and TRBJ2-7, with a weak D call TRBD1 (9 bases). V lost 6 bases and J 5 bases, leaving 20 bases between the germline ends. The CDR3 sequence is 15 residues long. The germline CDR1 and CDR2 sequences are MDHEN and SYDVKM.

J is TRBJ2-7 and V is TRBV7-2, with a tentative D call TRBD1 (5 bases). This CDR3 contains 12 residues. Trimming cost V 2 bases and J 4 bases, with 6 bases left between them. Germline CDR1 reads SGHTA; CDR2 reads FQGNSA. The CDR3 DNA is TGTGCCAGCAGCTTATCAGGGTACGAGCAGTACTTC. This gives the protein CASSLSGYEQYF.

The V gene is TRBV18, the J gene TRBJ1-4; 9 nucleotides agree with TRBD1. Germline-derived CDR1 and CDR2 are KGHSH and LQKENI. V shed 2 bases, J shed 0 bases, and the junction held 7 bases outside the gene matches. This CDR3 spans 18 amino acids. The CDR3 region is CASSPTGGYSATNEKLFF. The CDR3 coding sequence is TGTGCCAGCTCACCAACAGGGGGCTATAGTGCAACTAATGAAAAACTGTTTTTT.

The chain recombines TRBV19 with TRBJ2-1; 13 bases fit TRBD2. The CDR3 has 16 residues. V gave up 5 bases and J gave up 1 base; unmatched junction bases: 2. In germline, CDR1 is LNHDA, CDR2 SQIVND (reference sequence). The CDR3 nucleotides read TGTGCCAGTAGTCTGGGACTAGCGGGGTCCTACAATGAGCAGTTCTTC. Encoded protein: CASSLGLAGSYNEQFF.

The chain combines TRBV11-2 with TRBJ2-7, with 7 nucleotides matching TRBD2. V dropped 5 bases and J dropped 6; count of bases not matched to a gene: 1. This CDR3 has 11 residues. CDR1 and CDR2 (germline): SGHAT, FQNNGV. The CDR3, as DNA: TGTGCCAGCAGCCGGGGGGTCGAGCAGTACTTC. It codes for CASSRGVEQYF.

The J gene is TRBJ1-6, the V gene TRBV5-4, with 7 positions matching TRBD1. The trim removed 0 bases at V and 12 bases at J, leaving 6 bases unmatched. The CDR3 extends over 14 amino acids. Germline values: CDR1 SGHNT, CDR2 YYREEE (reference sequence). CDR3 sequence: CASSLEGTVRPLHF. The CDR3 nucleotides read TGTGCCAGCAGCTTGGAAGGGACAGTCAGACCCCTCCACTTT.

This chain uses TRBV6-1 with TRBJ2-7; 7 positions agree with TRBD1. With V trimmed by 2 bases and J by 0 bases, 4 bases remained unmatched. CDR1 is MNHNS and CDR2 is SASEGT in the germline V gene. The CDR3 is made up of 15 amino acids. CDR3 sequence reads: CASSELTGISYEQYF. CDR3 coding DNA: TGTGCCAGCAGTGAATTGACAGGGATCTCCTACGAGCAGTACTTC.

CDR3 bases: TGTGCCAGCAGCTTAGAGTGGGCGGGGGCCTACAATGAGCAGTTCTTC. Amino acids: CASSLEWAGAYNEQFF. The J gene is TRBJ2-1, the V gene TRBV11-2, with 7 bases identical to TRBD2. Germline CDR1 SGHAT, CDR2 FQNNGV. Losses at the gene ends were 0 bases for V and 2 bases for J; bases not matched to a gene: 4. The CDR3 has 16 residues.

The CDR3 region has the DNA TGTGCCAGCAGCCCAGCAACGGGGAACACTGAAGCTTTCTTT. Translating gives CASSPATGNTEAFF. The rearrangement uses TRBV7-3 and TRBJ1-1; D ambiguous. V lost 5 bases and J lost 1, with 11 bases in between. Germline V CDR1 and CDR2: SGHTA, FQGTGA. The CDR3 contains 14 residues.

The rearrangement joins TRBV5-1 to TRBJ1-2; 8 bases map to TRBD1. V dropped 4 bases and J dropped 6; count of bases not matched to a gene: 11. The V gene's germline CDR1 is SGHRS and CDR2 YFSETQ. The CDR3 has 15 amino acids. The DNA of the CDR3 is TGCGCCAGCAGCCAGAGACAGGGGCACAGTGATGGCTACACCTTC. This gives the protein CASSQRQGHSDGYTF.

The rearrangement uses TRBV7-2 and TRBJ1-6; 8 bases match TRBD1. CDR3 length equals 18 residues. The V segment lost 5 bases and the J segment 0 bases; nucleotides outside the gene matches: 9. The germline V gene has CDR1 SGHTA and CDR2 FQGNSA. CDR3 protein: CASSARTGLSSYNSPLHF. DNA of the CDR3: TGTGCCAGCAGCGCCCGGACAGGGCTGAGCTCCTATAATTCACCCCTCCACTTT. Variable domain in full (rest from reference TRBV7-2 and TRBJ1-6): GAGVSQSPSNKVTEKGKDVELRCDPISGHTALYWYRQSLGQGLEFLIYFQGNSAPDKSGLPSDRFSAERTGGSVSTLTIQRTQQEDSAVYLCASSARTGLSSYNSPLHFGNGTRLTVT.

The chain is built from TRBV6-5 and TRBJ2-1, with 12 bases fitting TRBD2. This CDR3 region has 13 residues. CDR1 is MNHEY, CDR2 SVGAGI, per germline. After removal of 10 bases from V and 7 bases from J, the junction contained 5 bases not matched to a gene. CDR3 protein: CATRTSGANEQFF. The CDR3 coding sequence is TGTGCCACACGGACTAGCGGGGCAAATGAGCAGTTCTTC.

This clone was seen just once. V and J are TRBV6-5 and TRBJ2-7, with TRBD1 as a possible D gene (5 bases). With 5 bases removed from V and 1 base from J, the gap between germline ends came to 12 bases. Germline CDR1 reads MNHEY; CDR2 reads SVGAGI. This CDR3 has 14 amino acids. Here the CDR3 DNA reads TGTGCCAGCAGTCTACCTCAGGGTTCCTACGAGCAGTACTTC. It encodes CASSLPQGSYEQYF.

J is TRBJ2-3 and V is TRBV6-5; 13 positions match TRBD2. This CDR3 comprises 16 residues. V trimming: 3 bases; J trimming: 4 bases; junction bases outside the gene matches: 4. CDR1 is MNHEY and CDR2 is SVGAGI in the germline V gene. The CDR3 DNA follows: TGTGCCAGCAGTTATTCCGGGACTAGCGGGGCAGATACGCAGTATTTT. Its translation: CASSYSGTSGADTQYF.

The rearrangement joins TRBV6-1 to TRBJ2-7, with D perhaps matching TRBD1 (7 bases). Germline assignment: CDR1 MNHNS and CDR2 SASEGT. V dropped 4 bases and J dropped 1 base, with 20 bases sitting between them. CDR3 length equals 17 residues. The CDR3 nucleotides are TGTGCCAGCAGTGGCGGAAGGCTACAGGGGAGGTCCTACGAGCAGTACTTC. As protein: CASSGGRLQGRSYEQYF.

The chain links TRBV6-5 to TRBJ1-5, with a possible D match to TRBD1 (5 bases). The CDR3 extends over 15 amino acids. Germline values: CDR1 MNHEY, CDR2 SVGAGI. V was cut by 4 bases and J by 0 bases, with 10 bases left in between. This CDR3 reads CASSSGPYSNQPQHF. DNA for the CDR3: TGTGCCAGCAGTTCAGGGCCCTATAGCAATCAGCCCCAGCATTTT.

V gene TRBV28 combines with J gene TRBJ1-6; D is perhaps TRBD1 (5 bases). The CDR3 contains 14 residues. Trimming shortened V by 3 bases and J by 10 bases, and 13 bases separated the two germline ends. Per germline, CDR1 MDHEN and CDR2 SYDVKM. CDR3 residues: CASSFRRVKSPLHF. CDR3 DNA sequence: TGTGCCAGCAGTTTCCGCAGGGTGAAGTCACCCCTCCACTTT.